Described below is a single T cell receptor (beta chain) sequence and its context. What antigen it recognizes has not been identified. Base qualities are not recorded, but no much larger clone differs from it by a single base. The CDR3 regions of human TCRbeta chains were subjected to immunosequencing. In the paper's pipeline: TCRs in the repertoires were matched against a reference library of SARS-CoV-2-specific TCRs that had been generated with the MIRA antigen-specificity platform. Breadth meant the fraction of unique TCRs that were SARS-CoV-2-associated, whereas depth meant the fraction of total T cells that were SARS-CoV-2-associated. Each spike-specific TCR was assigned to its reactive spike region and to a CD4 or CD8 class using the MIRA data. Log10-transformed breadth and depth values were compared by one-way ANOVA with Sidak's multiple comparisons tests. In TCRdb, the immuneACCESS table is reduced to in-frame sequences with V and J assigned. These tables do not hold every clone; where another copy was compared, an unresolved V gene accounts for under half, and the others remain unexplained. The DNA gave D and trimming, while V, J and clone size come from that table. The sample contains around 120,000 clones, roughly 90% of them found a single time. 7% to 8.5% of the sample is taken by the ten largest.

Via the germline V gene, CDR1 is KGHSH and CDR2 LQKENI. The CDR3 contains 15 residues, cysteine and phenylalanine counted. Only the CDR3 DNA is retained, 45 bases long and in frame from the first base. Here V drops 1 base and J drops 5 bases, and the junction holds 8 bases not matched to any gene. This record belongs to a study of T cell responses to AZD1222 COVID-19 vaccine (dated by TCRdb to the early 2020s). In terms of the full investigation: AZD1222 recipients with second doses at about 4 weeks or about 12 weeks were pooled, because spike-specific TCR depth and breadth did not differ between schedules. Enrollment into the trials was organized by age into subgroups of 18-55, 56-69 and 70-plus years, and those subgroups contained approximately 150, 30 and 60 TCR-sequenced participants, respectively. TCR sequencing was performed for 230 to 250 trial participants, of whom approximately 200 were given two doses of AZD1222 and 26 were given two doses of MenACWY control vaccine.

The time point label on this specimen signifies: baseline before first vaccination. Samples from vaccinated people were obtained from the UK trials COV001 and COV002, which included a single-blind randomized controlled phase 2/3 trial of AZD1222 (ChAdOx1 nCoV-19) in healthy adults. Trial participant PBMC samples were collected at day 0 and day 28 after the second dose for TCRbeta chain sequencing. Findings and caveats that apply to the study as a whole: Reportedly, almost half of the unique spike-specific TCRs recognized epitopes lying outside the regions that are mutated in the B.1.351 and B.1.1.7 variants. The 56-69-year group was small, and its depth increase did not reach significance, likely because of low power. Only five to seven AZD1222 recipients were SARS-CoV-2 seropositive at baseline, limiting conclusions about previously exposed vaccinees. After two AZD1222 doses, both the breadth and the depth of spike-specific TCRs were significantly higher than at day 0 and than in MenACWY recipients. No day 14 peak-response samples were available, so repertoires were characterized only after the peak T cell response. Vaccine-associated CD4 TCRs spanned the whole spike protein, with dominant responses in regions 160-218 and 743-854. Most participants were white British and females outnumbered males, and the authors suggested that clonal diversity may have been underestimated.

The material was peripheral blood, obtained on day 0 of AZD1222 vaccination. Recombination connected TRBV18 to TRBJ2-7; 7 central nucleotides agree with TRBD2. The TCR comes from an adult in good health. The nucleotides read TGTGCCAGCTCACCACAGACGGGGGGAACGGACGAGCAGTACTTC. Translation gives CASSPQTGGTDEQYF.